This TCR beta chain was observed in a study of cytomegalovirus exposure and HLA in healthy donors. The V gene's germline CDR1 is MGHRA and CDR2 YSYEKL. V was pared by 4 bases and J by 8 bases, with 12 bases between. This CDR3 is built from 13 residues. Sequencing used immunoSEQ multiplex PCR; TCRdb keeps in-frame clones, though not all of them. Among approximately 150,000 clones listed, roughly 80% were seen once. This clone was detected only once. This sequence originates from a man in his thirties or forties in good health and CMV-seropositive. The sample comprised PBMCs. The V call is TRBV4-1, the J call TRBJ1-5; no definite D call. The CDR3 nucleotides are TGCGCCAGCAGCCGCGCACCCGGGGAGCCCCAGCATTTT. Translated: CASSRAPGEPQHF.